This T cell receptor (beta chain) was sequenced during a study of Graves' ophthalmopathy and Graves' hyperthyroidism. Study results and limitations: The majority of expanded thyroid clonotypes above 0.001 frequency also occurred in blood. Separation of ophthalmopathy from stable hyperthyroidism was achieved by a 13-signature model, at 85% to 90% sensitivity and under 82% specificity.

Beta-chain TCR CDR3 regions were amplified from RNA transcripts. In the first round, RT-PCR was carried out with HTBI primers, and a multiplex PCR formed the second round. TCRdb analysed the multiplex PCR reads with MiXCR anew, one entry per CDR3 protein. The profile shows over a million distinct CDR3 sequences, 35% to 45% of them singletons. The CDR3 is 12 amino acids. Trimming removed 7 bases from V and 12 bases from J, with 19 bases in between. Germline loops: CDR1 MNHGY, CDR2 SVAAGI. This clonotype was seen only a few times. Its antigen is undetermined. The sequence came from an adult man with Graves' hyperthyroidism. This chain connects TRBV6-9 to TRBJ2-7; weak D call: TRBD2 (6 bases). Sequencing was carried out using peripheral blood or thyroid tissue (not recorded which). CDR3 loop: CASIPLQRAVYF. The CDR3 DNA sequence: TGTGCCAGCATCCCACTACAGCGGGCGGTGTACTTC.